Each of the 16 T cell receptor beta chains below was sequenced from the same sample in a study of vaccination and CD4 T cells after COVID-19. The treatment is: roughly 11-day PBMC culture with coronavirus spike peptide pools or control peptides (ViraFEST assay). These receptors have no identified antigens. The Oncomine TCR Beta short-read assay was applied to DNA of cultured CD4+ T cells. TCRdb recomputed calls from the PCR reads with MiXCR, one row per CDR3 protein. Of around 15,000 distinct CDR3 sequences detected, approximately 60% appear once; the ten largest clones hold about 5%. Sequenced here: CD4+ T cells from blood, cultured in vitro, sampled after SARS-CoV-2 vaccination. These receptor sequences come from a human donor who had recovered from COVID-19.

This clonotype was seen a few times. V and J are TRBV7-2 and TRBJ1-1; no firm D call. Germline CDR1 SGHTA, CDR2 FQGNSA. The CDR3 loop spans 14 amino acids. V was trimmed by 4 bases and J by 1 base, leaving 10 bases between them. CDR3 coding DNA: TGTGCCAGCAGCTACCGGGCAGAGAACACTGAAGCTTTCTTT. Its protein product is CASSYRAENTEAFF.

This chain joins TRBV2 and TRBJ2-2; TRBD2 might be the D (5 bases). V gave up 3 bases and J gave up 0 bases, with 8 bases separating them. The CDR3 loop spans 15 amino acids. The germline V gene has CDR1 SNHLY and CDR2 FYNNEI. DNA of the CDR3: TGTGCCAGCAGTGAGCGGGTAGCGAACACCGGGGAGCTGTTTTTT. As protein: CASSERVANTGELFF.

The V and J genes are TRBV25-1 and TRBJ2-7; D possibly matches TRBD1 or TRBD2 (7 bases each). Trimming removed 1 base at V and 7 bases at J, with 14 bases between. The CDR3 length is 14 residues. The V gene's germline CDR1 is MGHDK and CDR2 SYGVNS. The CDR3 is CASSELRQGGEQYF. In DNA form, the CDR3 reads TGTGCCAGCAGTGAATTGAGACAGGGAGGGGAGCAGTACTTC.

Here the CDR3 reads CSARDLTEKLFF. The CDR3 DNA is TGCAGTGCTAGAGATCTGACGGAAAAACTGTTTTTT. The V and J genes are TRBV20-1 and TRBJ1-4, with D uncertain. The ends were cut back, 0 bases at V and 8 bases at J, with 7 bases in the middle. CDR1 is DFQATT, CDR2 SNEGSKA, per germline (reference sequence). The CDR3 is 12 amino acids.

This clonotype was found a few times. This chain's CDR3 is CASSLDPDQETQYF. Written as DNA, the CDR3 is TGTGCCAGCAGCTTGGACCCTGATCAAGAGACCCAGTACTTC. The chain combines TRBV5-4 with TRBJ2-5; D remains ambiguous. Trimming took off 0 bases at V and 2 bases at J, with 8 bases between the two ends. The CDR3 is 14 residues long. CDR1 and CDR2 from the germline V gene are SGHNT and YYREEE (reference sequence). Variable domain in full (rest from reference TRBV5-4 and TRBJ2-5): ETGVTQSPTHLIKTRGQQVTLRCSSQSGHNTVSWYQQALGQGPQFIFQYYREEENGRGNFPPRFSGLQFPNYSSELNVNALELDDSALYLCASSLDPDQETQYFGPGTRLLVL.

The rearrangement joins TRBV19 to TRBJ1-2, with D unclear. CDR3 size: 12 residues. The germline CDR1 and CDR2 sequences are LNHDA and SQIVND (reference sequence). The ends were cut back, 10 bases at V and 4 bases at J, with 13 bases in the middle. CDR3 DNA sequence: TGTGCCACTTTCAGGCGAGGCTATGGCTACACCTTC. Translating it yields CATFRRGYGYTF.

This chain joins TRBV7-2 and TRBJ2-7; a possible D gene is TRBD1 (5 bases). This CDR3 has 14 amino acids. From germline, CDR1 is SGHTA and CDR2 FQGNSA. V was shortened by 1 base and J by 3 bases, with 10 bases between the two germline ends. Here the CDR3 reads CASSLDRLNYEQYF. The CDR3 DNA reads as TGTGCCAGCAGCTTAGACAGGTTAAACTACGAGCAGTACTTC.

The chain recombines TRBV20-1 with TRBJ2-7; D possibly uses TRBD1 or TRBD2 (5 bases each). This CDR3 has 15 amino acids. The V and J ends lost 5 bases and 6 bases respectively, with 23 bases between them. Germline lookup yields CDR1 DFQATT and CDR2 SNEGSKA (reference sequence). The CDR3 DNA reads TGCAGTGCTGGCGCCGGGACGGCTCCGAGAGGCGAGCAGTACTTC. Its protein is CSAGAGTAPRGEQYF.

This clonotype showed up just a few times. The rearrangement uses TRBV20-1 and TRBJ2-2; D may be TRBD1 (6 bases). CDR1 is DFQATT, CDR2 SNEGSKA, per germline (reference sequence). The CDR3 extends over 12 amino acids. V was cut by 6 bases and J by 5 bases, with 10 bases left in between. CDR3 sequence reads: CSAVRGTGELFF. CDR3 DNA sequence: TGCAGTGCGGTGAGGGGGACCGGGGAGCTGTTTTTT.

J is TRBJ1-5 and V is TRBV6-1, with D hard to call. Trimming pared 10 bases from V and 2 bases from J, leaving 15 bases between. Looked up from germline, CDR1 is MNHNS and CDR2 is SASEGT. The CDR3 is 14 residues long. CDR3 region: CATAGPGRNQPQHF. DNA for the CDR3: TGTGCCACCGCCGGCCCCGGGCGCAATCAGCCCCAGCATTTT.

J is TRBJ1-1 and V is TRBV7-2, with TRBD1 matching over 7 bases. Losses at the gene ends were 4 bases for V and 0 bases for J; bases not matched to a gene: 2. In germline, CDR1 is SGHTA, CDR2 FQGNSA. The CDR3 runs to 14 residues. Here the CDR3 reads CASSSQGLNTEAFF. CDR3 nucleotide sequence: TGTGCCAGCAGCTCACAGGGGTTGAACACTGAAGCTTTCTTT.

The genes are TRBV5-5 and TRBJ1-2; D may be TRBD1 (5 bases). This CDR3 has 16 amino acids. Trimming left V 4 bases short and J 5 bases short, with 21 bases between. Looked up from germline, CDR1 is SGHKS and CDR2 is YYEKEE (reference sequence). The CDR3 DNA is TGTGCCAGCAGCAGGGGCCCGGCAACCTCGGGGTATGGCTACACCTTC. This codes for CASSRGPATSGYGYTF.

This clonotype was recorded a few times. The genes are TRBV7-9 and TRBJ1-2; the D gene is possibly TRBD1 (6 bases). The germline CDR1 and CDR2 sequences are SEHNR and FQNEAQ (reference sequence). There are 15 residues in the CDR3. V lost 6 bases, J lost 6 bases, and 20 bases lay in between. The CDR3 region is CASSRPGDSFDGYTF. CDR3 in DNA: TGTGCCAGCAGTCGGCCAGGGGACTCTTTTGATGGCTACACCTTC.

As regards this clonotype: The junction shows a germline mismatch at one end, possibly a read error. J is TRBJ2-1 and V is TRBV2, with 8 nucleotides matching TRBD2. This CDR3 has 17 amino acids. The V gene's germline CDR1 is SNHLY and CDR2 FYNNEI. Here the CDR3 reads CASSPRLAGSSYNEQFF. The CDR3 nucleotides are TGCGCCAGCAGCCCCCGGCTAGCGGGTAGCTCCTACAATGAGCAGTTCTTC.

CDR3 DNA: TGTGCCAGCAGTTTACGTCTCGGGATGTCTAACTATGGCTACACCTTC. This gives the protein CASSLRLGMSNYGYTF. The chain uses TRBV12-3 or TRBV12-4 and TRBJ1-2, with D unresolved. V lost 2 bases, J lost 0 bases, and 13 bases lay in between. This CDR3 is 16 amino acids long.

This sequence joins TRBV24-1 and TRBJ2-1; 13 nucleotides align to TRBD2. CDR1 KGHDR and CDR2 SFDVKD come from the germline V gene. The CDR3 has 17 amino acids. Trimming took 4 bases from V and 4 from J; bases not matched to a gene: 6. The CDR3 loop reads CATSDPGTSGEYNEQFF. The CDR3 region has the DNA TGTGCCACCAGTGACCCCGGGACTAGCGGGGAATACAATGAGCAGTTCTTC.